The 31 T cell receptor beta chains reported below all come from one sample, sequenced in a study of identical twins. TCRdb re-derived calls from the 5' RACE reads in MiXCR, one entry per CDR3 protein. The table includes roughly 1,500,000 distinct CDR3 sequences, around 29% detected once. Sequenced material: cord blood. These receptors were obtained from a newborn girl in good health.

This clonotype was seen more than once but under ten times. J is TRBJ2-7 and V is TRBV6-5, with 7 bases aligning to TRBD2. Germline values: CDR1 MNHEY, CDR2 SVGAGI. This CDR3 comprises 15 residues. The V and J ends lost 2 bases and 2 bases, in that order; junction bases with no gene match: 6. The CDR3 DNA reads as TGTGCCAGCAGTTACGGGAGGGGACCTACCTACGAGCAGTACTTC. Residues: CASSYGRGPTYEQYF.

The V call is TRBV4-1, the J call TRBJ2-7, with D possibly TRBD2 on 5 matching bases. Germline V CDR1 and CDR2: MGHRA, YSYEKL. Deletions cut 1 base from V and 2 bases from J, with 9 bases between. The CDR3 contains 14 residues. The CDR3 spells CASSQVVTTYEQYF. Written as DNA, the CDR3 is TGCGCCAGCAGCCAAGTGGTGACTACCTACGAGCAGTACTTC.

V is TRBV25-1 and J is TRBJ1-6, with D uncertain. Trimming pared 0 bases from V and 6 bases from J, leaving 6 bases between. CDR3 length: 14 residues. CDR1 is MGHDK, CDR2 SYGVNS, per germline. CDR3 residues: CASSEYGSNSPLHF. The CDR3, as DNA: TGTGCCAGCAGTGAATACGGGAGTAATTCACCCCTCCACTTT.

V usage is TRBV3-1 and J usage is TRBJ2-7; D is undetermined. CDR3 length equals 15 residues. The ends were cut back, 1 base at V and 3 bases at J, with 13 bases in the middle. Germline V CDR1 and CDR2: LGHDT, YNNKEL (reference sequence). The CDR3 here is CASSQVGFRNYEQYF. CDR3 in DNA: TGTGCCAGCAGCCAAGTCGGTTTCAGAAACTACGAGCAGTACTTC.

CDR3: CSARVGLAGGMPYEQYF. The CDR3 bases are TGCAGTGCTAGAGTGGGACTAGCGGGAGGGATGCCCTACGAGCAGTACTTC. The genes are TRBV20-1 and TRBJ2-7, with 16 bases fitting TRBD2. The germline CDR1 and CDR2 sequences are DFQATT and SNEGSKA (reference sequence). This CDR3 comprises 17 residues. V was pared by 1 base and J by 2 bases, with 5 bases of the junction left unmatched.

This clonotype was seen a few times. The chain has TRBV6-6 and TRBJ1-4; D not resolved. The CDR3 loop spans 14 amino acids. V shed 2 bases and J shed 2 bases, with 6 bases lying between them. CDR1 and CDR2 (germline): MNHNY, SVGAGI (reference sequence). CDR3 in amino acids: CASSYDQTNEKLFF. CDR3 DNA: TGTGCCAGCAGTTACGATCAGACTAATGAAAAACTGTTTTTT.

This clonotype was found a few times. The J gene is TRBJ2-5, the V gene TRBV4-2, with 8 bases lining up with TRBD1. V dropped 4 bases and J dropped 5; count of bases not matched to a gene: 9. The CDR3 runs 15 residues. Germline V gene sequence: CDR1 LGHNA, CDR2 YNFKEQ. Written as DNA, the CDR3 is TGTGCCAGCAGCCTTAACCAGGGGGCAGGGGAGACCCAGTACTTC. Encoded protein: CASSLNQGAGETQYF.

This clonotype was found once. The rearrangement joins TRBV7-2 to TRBJ1-1; D gene uncertain. V lost 1 base and J lost 4, with 10 bases in between. Looked up from germline, CDR1 is SGHTA and CDR2 is FQGNSA. CDR3 length equals 14 residues. The chain's CDR3 is CASSLGGTGTEAFF. CDR3 bases: TGTGCCAGCAGCTTAGGGGGTACGGGCACTGAAGCTTTCTTT.

The CDR3 DNA reads TGTGCCAGCAGTTTTGACAGACTAGACACCGGGGAGCTGTTTTTT. It translates to CASSFDRLDTGELFF. The rearrangement links TRBV27 to TRBJ2-2, with a weak D call TRBD2 (6 bases). Trimming removed 3 bases at V and 3 bases at J, with 11 bases between. Germline CDR1 MNHEY, CDR2 SMNVEV (reference sequence). The CDR3 totals 15 residues.

The genes are TRBV5-6 and TRBJ2-3, with TRBD2 matching over 14 bases. CDR1 is SGHDT and CDR2 is YYEEEE in the germline V gene. The V gene end was trimmed by 4 bases and the J gene end by 0 bases; junction bases not matched to a gene: 10. This CDR3 is built from 19 residues. CDR3 sequence: CASSRNQTSGGASTDTQYF. The CDR3 DNA is TGTGCCAGCAGCCGAAACCAGACTAGCGGGGGGGCTAGCACAGATACGCAGTATTTT. Full variable domain (missing parts from reference TRBV5-6 and TRBJ2-3): DAGVTQSPTHLIKTRGQQVTLRCSPKSGHDTVSWYQQALGQGPQFIFQYYEEEERQRGNFPDRFSGHQFPNYSSELNVNALLLGDSALYLCASSRNQTSGGASTDTQYFGPGTRLTVL.

The rearrangement joins TRBV20-1 to TRBJ2-1; 7 bases are a match to TRBD1. Germline loops: CDR1 DFQATT, CDR2 SNEGSKA (reference sequence). The CDR3 has 13 amino acids. V was pared by 3 bases and J by 13 bases, with 12 bases of the junction left unmatched. In DNA, the CDR3 is TGCAGTGCTAGGAGGTGGGGACAGATAACCCAGTTCTTC. Residues: CSARRWGQITQFF.

The chain uses TRBV5-1 and TRBJ2-5; perhaps D is TRBD1 or TRBD2 (5 bases each). V was shortened by 3 bases and J by 4 bases, with 13 bases between the two germline ends. Germline V gives CDR1 SGHRS, CDR2 YFSETQ. The CDR3 sequence is 14 residues long. This chain's CDR3 is CASSYRDLGETQYF. The CDR3 nucleotides are TGCGCCAGCAGCTACCGGGACCTTGGAGAGACCCAGTACTTC.

This CDR3 reads CASSEKARTGGWADTQYF. Written as DNA, the CDR3 is TGTGCCAGCAGTGAAAAGGCACGGACAGGGGGGTGGGCAGATACGCAGTATTTT. The J gene is TRBJ2-3, the V gene TRBV6-1; 10 bases line up with TRBD1. Trimming removed 2 bases from V and 4 bases from J; junction bases left unmatched: 12. CDR1 MNHNS and CDR2 SASEGT come from the germline V gene. The CDR3 sequence is 18 residues long.

Remarks on this clonotype: Germline and junction disagree at one end, which may indicate a read error. The chain is built from TRBV19 and TRBJ1-4; 7 bases match TRBD1. This CDR3 has 16 residues. CDR1 is LNHDA, CDR2 SQIVND, per germline (reference sequence). The CDR3 DNA is TGTGCCAGTAGTATACTCGGGACAGCGTTCAATGAGAAACTGTTTTTT. It codes for CASSILGTAFNEKLFF.

As to this clonotype: A much larger clone differs from this one at a single base, so this may be a read error. The CDR3 DNA is TGCAGCGTTGAAGGGACAGGGGGGGAGGCCCGATACAATGAGCAGTTCTTC. Translating it yields CSVEGTGGEARYNEQFF. This chain links TRBV29-1 with TRBJ2-1; 10 bases map to TRBD1. V lost 1 base to trimming and J lost 4 bases; unmatched junction nucleotides: 10. The germline V gene encodes CDR1 SQVTM and CDR2 ANQGSEA. The CDR3 has 17 residues.

There are a few counts of this clonotype. This chain joins TRBV12-3 or TRBV12-4 and TRBJ1-2; D is uncertain. The CDR3 loop spans 14 amino acids. With 3 bases removed from V and 5 bases from J, the gap between germline ends came to 13 bases. The DNA for the CDR3 is TGTGCCAGCAGTTTCACCAGGCTCTTTTATGGCTACACCTTC. This gives the protein CASSFTRLFYGYTF.

This clonotype was seen once. The chain is built from TRBV20-1 and TRBJ1-1; possible D gene TRBD1, 5 bases. Trimming removed 5 bases at V and 8 bases at J, with 21 bases between. The CDR3 extends over 14 amino acids. CDR1 is DFQATT and CDR2 is SNEGSKA in the germline V gene (reference sequence). The CDR3 loop reads CSALTAGVHEEAFF. The CDR3 DNA reads as TGCAGTGCTCTCACAGCGGGGGTTCATGAAGAAGCTTTCTTT.

This clonotype has a handful of counts. V is TRBV20-1 and J is TRBJ1-2; D unresolved. Trimming stripped 1 base from V and 8 bases from J, with 17 bases between. Germline CDR1 DFQATT, CDR2 SNEGSKA (reference sequence). This CDR3 spans 14 amino acids. CDR3 sequence: CSARGNPDGKGYTF. The CDR3 DNA reads as TGCAGTGCTAGAGGGAACCCCGATGGGAAGGGCTACACCTTC.

In its sample, this clonotype was seen a few times. The chain recombines TRBV6-1 with TRBJ2-3; TRBD2 matches 11 bases. The CDR3 covers 16 residues. Germline V gene sequence: CDR1 MNHNS, CDR2 SASEGT. V lost 6 bases to trimming and J lost 2 bases; unmatched junction nucleotides: 7. CDR3 in DNA: TGTGCCAGCAGCTCAATAGCGGGGGGGGTCACAGATACGCAGTATTTT. Translating it yields CASSSIAGGVTDTQYF.

In this sample, this clonotype turned up a few times. V usage is TRBV4-2 and J usage is TRBJ2-7, with D perhaps TRBD2 (7 bases). Trimming pared 1 base from V and 3 bases from J, leaving 13 bases between. Germline values: CDR1 LGHNA, CDR2 YNFKEQ. CDR3 length: 15 amino acids. The CDR3 sequence: CASSQGGGAHYEQYF. In DNA, the CDR3 is TGTGCCAGCAGCCAAGGTGGGGGGGCCCACTACGAGCAGTACTTC.

This rearrangement joins TRBV12-3 or TRBV12-4 to TRBJ1-2; D is unclear. Between the trimmed V and J ends, which lost 6 bases and 8 bases, there was a span of 22 bases. The CDR3 contains 15 residues. Here the CDR3 reads CASRAAGIRGGGYTF. The CDR3 region has the DNA TGTGCCAGCAGAGCTGCGGGGATACGGGGAGGCGGCTACACCTTC.

This clonotype showed up just a few times. The chain couples TRBV20-1 to TRBJ2-7, with 7 bases lining up with TRBD2. Germline trimming cut 6 bases from V and 2 bases from J; bases unmatched to any gene: 7. Germline V gene lookup returns CDR1 DFQATT and CDR2 SNEGSKA (reference sequence). This CDR3 region has 13 residues. CDR3 coding DNA: TGCAGTGCGAATGGCGGGAGTACCTACGAGCAGTACTTC. Its protein is CSANGGSTYEQYF.

This clonotype was seen a few times. V gene TRBV20-1 combines with J gene TRBJ2-3; 9 bases match TRBD2. The V and J ends lost 3 bases and 1 base, in that order; junction bases with no gene match: 5. The V gene's germline CDR1 is DFQATT and CDR2 SNEGSKA (reference sequence). This CDR3 comprises 15 residues. CDR3 residues: CSASLRTSGTDTQYF. The CDR3 region has the DNA TGCAGTGCTAGTCTTCGGACTAGCGGCACAGATACGCAGTATTTT.

This clonotype was seen more than once but under ten times. The chain combines TRBV27 with TRBJ1-1, with a weak D call TRBD1 (6 bases). V gave up 4 bases and J gave up 4 bases, with 19 bases separating them. This CDR3 spans 16 amino acids. The germline V gene encodes CDR1 MNHEY and CDR2 SMNVEV (reference sequence). The CDR3 protein is CASSSYPFWGRTEAFF. For the CDR3, the DNA is TGTGCCAGCAGTTCATACCCCTTCTGGGGGCGCACTGAAGCTTTCTTT.

This clonotype occurred many times. This chain joins TRBV29-1 and TRBJ2-7; TRBD2 might be the D (5 bases). Germline V gives CDR1 SQVTM, CDR2 ANQGSEA. Trimming shortened V by 6 bases and J by 4 bases, and 16 bases separated the two germline ends. This CDR3 has 13 amino acids. CDR3 DNA: TGCAGCGTCGGACTTTCGTCCGATTACGAGCAGTACTTC. Translating it yields CSVGLSSDYEQYF.

This clonotype was picked up one time. The CDR3 DNA reads TGTGCCAGCAGCCAGTGGCAGAGCGGTCAGCCCCAGCATTTT. It specifies CASSQWQSGQPQHF. V and J are TRBV3-1 and TRBJ1-5; D gene unclear. The CDR3 is 14 residues long. The V gene lost 3 bases and the J gene lost 6 bases, with 12 bases spanning the gap. Per germline, CDR1 LGHDT and CDR2 YNNKEL (reference sequence).

The rearrangement joins TRBV12-3 or TRBV12-4 to TRBJ2-2; no clear D gene. V was trimmed by 1 base and J by 7 bases, leaving 10 bases between them. The CDR3 extends over 14 amino acids. The CDR3 region is CASSLGPGDGELFF. CDR3 bases: TGTGCCAGCAGTTTAGGGCCTGGTGACGGGGAGCTGTTTTTT.

This clonotype was counted only a few times. A much more abundant neighbour one base away suggests this may be a read error. This chain joins TRBV12-3 or TRBV12-4 and TRBJ1-5; TRBD1 aligns across 7 bases. CDR3 length equals 14 residues. J lost 3 bases, V lost 3 bases, and 2 bases had no gene match. The CDR3 DNA reads as TGTGCCAGCAGTTTCGGACAGGCCAATCAGCCCCAGCATTTT. This sequence encodes CASSFGQANQPQHF.

This clonotype was recorded a few times. The chain recombines TRBV6-5 with TRBJ2-2; 13 nucleotides agree with TRBD2. CDR3 length equals 15 residues. The trim removed 4 bases at V and 6 bases at J, leaving 2 bases unmatched. The germline CDR1 and CDR2 sequences are MNHEY and SVGAGI. The CDR3 is CASSSGLAGAGELFF. The CDR3 DNA sequence: TGTGCCAGCAGTTCCGGACTAGCGGGAGCCGGGGAGCTGTTTTTT.

This clonotype has only a few counts. The chain joins TRBV12-3 or TRBV12-4 to TRBJ1-1; D call uncertain. There are 13 residues in the CDR3. The V end was cut by 6 bases, the J end by 2 bases, with 10 bases between. The CDR3 nucleotides read TGTGCCAGCAGCTCAGCGGTAAACACTGAAGCTTTCTTT. Protein: CASSSAVNTEAFF.

The V gene is TRBV5-1, the J gene TRBJ1-4; TRBD1 aligns across 8 bases. With V trimmed by 1 base and J by 7 bases, 6 bases remained unmatched. The CDR3 extends over 15 amino acids. The germline V gene encodes CDR1 SGHRS and CDR2 YFSETQ. The CDR3 region is CASSLSRTGTEKLFF. In DNA form, the CDR3 reads TGCGCCAGCAGCTTGTCACGGACAGGGACTGAAAAACTGTTTTTT.